These T cell receptor beta chains were read from a single sample in a study of blood T cell repertoires in COVID-19. Clones were read by immunoSEQ multiplex PCR, and TCRdb kept only the in-frame ones, dropping some. The sample shows 95,000 to 110,000 clones, around 88% of them seen only once. Sequencing was done on a sample of peripheral blood. The receptors derive from a middle-aged man with active or convalescent COVID-19. Each CDR3 is given with its conserved first and last residue. A D gene is named only where the DNA matches it firmly. Expanded clones get a size class; other rows say once, few or many, or leave the size out.

V: TRBV10-3
size: .
D: .
J: TRBJ1-1
CDR3: CAISESGAGEMNTEAFF
DNA: TGTGCCATCAGTGAGTCCGGGGCGGGGGAGATGAACACTGAAGCTTTCTTT

V: TRBV5-1
size: .
D: .
J: TRBJ1-1
CDR3: CASSSTGNTEAFF
DNA: TGCGCCAGCAGCTCGACAGGTAACACTGAAGCTTTCTTT

V: TRBV30
size: .
D: .
J: TRBJ1-5
CDR3: CAWSEGVRASQPQHF
DNA: TGTGCCTGGAGTGAGGGGGTCAGGGCGAGTCAGCCCCAGCATTTT

V: TRBV28
size: once
D: TRBD1
J: TRBJ1-3
CDR3: CASSSRTQTGGPGNTIYF
DNA: TGTGCCAGCAGTTCCCGAACCCAGACAGGGGGTCCTGGAAACACCATATATTTT

V: TRBV6-2/TRBV6-3
size: once
D: TRBD1
J: TRBJ2-2
CDR3: CASSRPGTGGGVGELFF
DNA: TGTGCCAGCAGCCGTCCCGGGACAGGGGGCGGGGTCGGGGAGCTGTTTTTT

V: TRBV7-9
size: .
D: TRBD1
J: TRBJ2-3
CDR3: CASDPGQGTDTQYF
DNA: TGTGCCAGCGACCCGGGACAGGGGACTGATACGCAGTATTTT

V: TRBV7-2
size: .
D: TRBD2
J: TRBJ2-7
CDR3: CASSLLAGKYEQYF
DNA: TGTGCCAGCAGCTTACTAGCGGGGAAGTACGAGCAGTACTTC

V: TRBV28
size: .
D: .
J: TRBJ1-2
CDR3: CASSWTDYGYTF
DNA: TGTGCCAGCAGTTGGACAGACTATGGCTACACCTTC

V: TRBV30
size: once
D: .
J: TRBJ2-7
CDR3: CAWRGQGLYEQYF
DNA: TGTGCCTGGAGGGGCCAGGGTCTCTACGAGCAGTACTTC

V: TRBV6-5
size: .
D: TRBD1
J: TRBJ2-7
CDR3: CASSTDREVHEQYF
DNA: TGTGCCAGCAGTACCGACAGGGAAGTCCACGAGCAGTACTTC

V: TRBV7-7
size: few
D: TRBD2
J: TRBJ2-1
CDR3: CASSLVRGGSIDEQFF
DNA: TGTGCTAGCAGCTTAGTCCGTGGCGGGAGTATCGATGAGCAGTTCTTC

V: TRBV28
size: .
D: TRBD1
J: TRBJ1-6
CDR3: CASSSSQGYNSPLHF
DNA: TGTGCCAGCAGTTCCTCACAGGGGTATAATTCACCCCTCCACTTT

V: TRBV28
size: .
D: .
J: TRBJ1-4
CDR3: CASSLSGLNEKLFF
DNA: TGTGCCAGCAGTTTATCAGGCCTTAATGAAAAACTGTTTTTT

V: TRBV7-2
size: .
D: .
J: TRBJ1-5
CDR3: CASSLKGDQPQHF
DNA: TGTGCCAGCAGCTTAAAGGGAGATCAGCCCCAGCATTTT

V: TRBV6-1
size: .
D: TRBD2
J: TRBJ2-7
CDR3: CASSDKFGTSKYEQYF
DNA: TGTGCCAGCAGTGATAAATTTGGGACTAGTAAGTACGAGCAGTACTTC

V: TRBV27
size: .
D: .
J: TRBJ1-6
CDR3: CASSFSGAGDSPLHF
DNA: TGTGCCAGCAGTTTTTCAGGGGCAGGGGATTCACCCCTCCACTTT

V: TRBV10-3
size: .
D: .
J: TRBJ1-2
CDR3: CAISEDSLNYGYTF
DNA: TGTGCCATCAGTGAGGACAGCCTCAACTATGGCTACACCTTC

V: TRBV7-2
size: .
D: .
J: TRBJ1-2
CDR3: CASSLSDFGGYGYTF
DNA: TGTGCCAGCAGCTTAAGCGATTTCGGAGGCTATGGCTACACCTTC

V: TRBV7-2
size: few
D: TRBD1
J: TRBJ1-1
CDR3: CASSLALGQMATEAFF
DNA: TGTGCCAGCAGCTTAGCGCTGGGACAGATGGCCACTGAAGCTTTCTTT

V: TRBV6-2/TRBV6-3
size: .
D: TRBD2
J: TRBJ2-3
CDR3: CASSWTSGSIRDTQYF
DNA: TGTGCCAGCAGTTGGACTAGCGGGAGTATACGAGATACGCAGTATTTT

V: TRBV28
size: .
D: TRBD1
J: TRBJ1-2
CDR3: CASSSRAGNTGTGGYGYTF
DNA: TGTGCCAGCAGTTCTAGGGCCGGTAACACCGGGACAGGGGGGTATGGCTACACCTTC

V: TRBV24-1
size: .
D: .
J: TRBJ1-3
CDR3: CATSDLRGTGNTIYF
DNA: TGTGCCACCAGTGATTTGCGGGGGACTGGAAACACCATATATTTT

V: TRBV5-4
size: .
D: .
J: TRBJ2-7
CDR3: CASSRRDRLHEQYF
DNA: TGTGCCAGCAGCAGGAGGGACCGGCTCCACGAGCAGTACTTC

V: TRBV2
size: .
D: .
J: TRBJ1-2
CDR3: CASAAGETNYGYTF
DNA: TGTGCCAGCGCCGCAGGGGAGACGAACTATGGCTACACCTTC

V: TRBV28
size: .
D: TRBD1
J: TRBJ2-2
CDR3: CASRTPTGGILGGELFF
DNA: TGTGCCAGCAGAACCCCGACAGGGGGAATTTTGGGCGGGGAGCTGTTTTTT

V: TRBV4-3
size: .
D: .
J: TRBJ2-6
CDR3: CASSQERVGHQSGANVLTF
DNA: TGCGCCAGCAGCCAAGAGAGGGTGGGACACCAGTCTGGGGCCAACGTCCTGACTTTC

V: TRBV27
size: .
D: TRBD2
J: TRBJ2-1
CDR3: CASSLRREVTYNEQFF
DNA: TGTGCCAGCAGTTTAAGGCGGGAGGTTACCTACAATGAGCAGTTCTTC

V: TRBV6-2/TRBV6-3
size: .
D: TRBD1
J: TRBJ1-5
CDR3: CASSPDRGRVQPQHF
DNA: TGTGCCAGCAGTCCAGACAGGGGGCGAGTTCAGCCCCAGCATTTT

V: TRBV4-1
size: .
D: .
J: TRBJ2-6
CDR3: CASSQDPLQAGTGANVLTF
DNA: TGCGCCAGCAGCCAAGACCCCCTTCAGGCGGGAACCGGGGCCAACGTCCTGACTTTC

V: TRBV29-1
size: .
D: .
J: TRBJ2-7
CDR3: CSAQQGRDQQYF
DNA: TGCAGCGCCCAGCAGGGCCGTGATCAGCAGTACTTC

V: TRBV4-3
size: .
D: TRBD2
J: TRBJ2-7
CDR3: CASSPGLAEAYEQYF
DNA: TGCGCCAGCAGCCCGGGACTAGCGGAGGCCTACGAGCAGTACTTC

V: TRBV28
size: .
D: TRBD2
J: TRBJ2-2
CDR3: CASSLASGSRELFF
DNA: TGTGCCAGCAGTTTGGCTAGCGGGAGCAGGGAGCTGTTTTTT

V: TRBV5-1
size: .
D: .
J: TRBJ1-1
CDR3: CASTRRGNMNTEAFF
DNA: TGCGCCAGCACCCGGCGGGGCAATATGAACACTGAAGCTTTCTTT

V: TRBV7-9
size: .
D: TRBD1
J: TRBJ2-5
CDR3: CASSLGDSAYQETQYF
DNA: TGTGCCAGCAGCTTAGGGGACAGCGCTTACCAAGAGACCCAGTACTTC

V: TRBV28
size: .
D: TRBD1
J: TRBJ1-2
CDR3: CATRDRSVPYGYTF
DNA: TGTGCCACCCGGGACAGGTCCGTTCCCTATGGCTACACCTTC

V: TRBV5-8
size: .
D: .
J: TRBJ2-1
CDR3: CASSSGDSWGNEQFF
DNA: TGTGCCAGCAGCTCGGGGGACAGCTGGGGTAATGAGCAGTTCTTC

V: TRBV6-2/TRBV6-3
size: .
D: TRBD2
J: TRBJ2-5
CDR3: CASSYASGSQETQYF
DNA: TGTGCCAGCAGTTACGCTAGCGGGAGTCAAGAGACCCAGTACTTC

V: TRBV6-5
size: .
D: TRBD2
J: TRBJ2-7
CDR3: CASRLAGNYEQYF
DNA: TGTGCCAGTCGACTAGCAGGAAACTACGAGCAGTACTTC

V: TRBV7-8
size: .
D: .
J: TRBJ1-1
CDR3: CASSLGSIRGAEAFF
DNA: TGTGCCAGCAGCTTAGGCAGTATAAGGGGTGCCGAAGCTTTCTTT

V: TRBV28
size: .
D: TRBD2
J: TRBJ2-1
CDR3: CASTEGLAGSWPFF
DNA: TGTGCCAGCACTGAGGGACTAGCGGGATCGTGGCCGTTCTTC

V: TRBV12-1
size: .
D: .
J: TRBJ2-7
CDR3: CASSSPTEKGSYEQYF
DNA: TGTGCCAGCAGCTCCCCGACAGAAAAGGGCTCCTACGAGCAGTACTTC

V: TRBV4-1
size: .
D: TRBD1
J: TRBJ2-1
CDR3: CASSLNPGQGNNEQFF
DNA: TGCGCCAGCAGTCTTAACCCGGGACAGGGCAACAATGAGCAGTTCTTC

V: TRBV19
size: .
D: TRBD2
J: TRBJ2-3
CDR3: CASSTPAGVSNTQYF
DNA: TGTGCCAGTAGTACCCCCGCGGGAGTATCGAATACGCAGTATTTT

V: TRBV6-2/TRBV6-3
size: .
D: TRBD1
J: TRBJ1-5
CDR3: CASSYSSAGGVQPQHF
DNA: TGTGCCAGCAGTTACTCATCGGCAGGGGGTGTTCAGCCCCAGCATTTT

V: TRBV10-3
size: .
D: .
J: TRBJ1-4
CDR3: CAISESWASEKLFF
DNA: TGTGCCATCAGTGAGTCATGGGCGTCTGAAAAACTGTTTTTT